This record covers a single T cell receptor beta chain. Germline CDR1 reads MGHRA; CDR2 reads YSYEKL. The length of the CDR3 is 14 residues. V gave up 3 bases and J gave up 2 bases, with 11 bases separating them. The data originate from a study of OX40 agonist ivuxolimab in advanced cancers. Using immunoSEQ multiplex PCR, the repertoire was profiled, and TCRdb retains in-frame clones only, with some absent. Of 50,000 or so clones detected, less than 90% appear once; the ten largest clones hold approximately 4.3%. The source was CD4+ or CD8+ T cells sorted from blood, collected in a trial of the OX40 agonist ivuxolimab. The receptor was derived from an adult with an advanced solid tumor such as melanoma, head and neck, liver or kidney cancer. The chain uses TRBV4-1 and TRBJ2-7, with D possibly matching TRBD1 (6 bases). The DNA for the CDR3 is TGCGCCAGCAGCCACCGGGACATGGCCTACGAGCAGTACTTC. Translating it yields CASSHRDMAYEQYF.